Following are 2 T cell receptor beta chains from one sample sequenced in a study of control samples from healthy donors and cancer patients. Generated by immunoSEQ multiplex PCR, the TCRdb table keeps only in-frame clones and is missing some. The table lists 100,000 to 150,000 clones, around 93% of them singletons, with over 2% in the top ten. The material sequenced was blood. All receptors come from a woman aged 50 to 60 in good health.

This chain joins TRBV18 and TRBJ1-4, with 9 positions matching TRBD1. Germline CDR1 reads KGHSH; CDR2 reads LQKENI. After removal of 3 bases from V and 2 bases from J, the junction contained 1 base not matched to a gene. This CDR3 has 15 residues. CDR3 in amino acids: CASSPDRGTNEKLFF. CDR3 nucleotides: TGTGCCAGCTCACCTGACAGGGGGACTAATGAAAAACTGTTTTTT.

The rearrangement uses TRBV6-1 and TRBJ2-1, with 13 bases aligning to TRBD2. V shed 0 bases, J shed 9 bases, and the junction held 2 bases outside the gene matches. Germline V gene lookup returns CDR1 MNHNS and CDR2 SASEGT. The CDR3 is 15 residues long. Here the CDR3 DNA reads TGTGCCAGCAGTGAAGCACTAGCGGGGGGGTCTGAGCAGTTCTTC. It is translated as CASSEALAGGSEQFF.